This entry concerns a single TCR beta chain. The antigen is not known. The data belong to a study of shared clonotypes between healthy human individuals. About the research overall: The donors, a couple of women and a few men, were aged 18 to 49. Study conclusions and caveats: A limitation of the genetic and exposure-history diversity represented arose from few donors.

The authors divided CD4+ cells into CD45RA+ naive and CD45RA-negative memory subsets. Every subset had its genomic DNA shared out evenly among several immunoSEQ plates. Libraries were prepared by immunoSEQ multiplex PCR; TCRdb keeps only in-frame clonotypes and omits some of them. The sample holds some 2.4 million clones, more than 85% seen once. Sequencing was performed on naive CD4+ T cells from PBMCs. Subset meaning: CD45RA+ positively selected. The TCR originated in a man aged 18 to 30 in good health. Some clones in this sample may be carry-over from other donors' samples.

This chain's CDR3 is CASSLERKTQYF. The CDR3 DNA reads as TGTGCCAGCAGTTTAGAAAGGAAGACCCAGTACTTC. The rearrangement links TRBV28 to TRBJ2-5, with no clear D. The length of the CDR3 is 12 residues. In germline, CDR1 is MDHEN, CDR2 SYDVKM. Trimming removed 2 bases from V and 6 bases from J, with 7 bases in between.